One sample yielded the 32 T cell receptor beta chains listed below, sequenced in a study of T-cell reconstitution after alpha-beta-depleted transplantation in children. The library targeted TCRbeta and was prepared with unique molecular identifiers. TCRdb re-derived calls from the PCR reads in MiXCR, one entry per CDR3 protein. Seen here are some 640,000 distinct CDR3 sequences, 16% observed once, and the top ten hold about 1.1%. The sequences come from PBMCs from the stem cell graft donor, collected from the stem cell graft. Receptors originate from a human donor who donated a stem cell graft to a child with acute myeloid leukemia.

Many counts were recorded for this clonotype. The junction departs from the called germline gene at one end, perhaps through a read error. The chain joins TRBV5-1 to TRBJ1-1; D possibly corresponds to TRBD1 (5 bases). Germline loops: CDR1 SGHRS, CDR2 YFSETQ. CDR3 length equals 13 residues. The CDR3 reads CASSFQGNTEAFF. In DNA, the CDR3 is TGTGCCAGCAGCTTCCAGGGGAACACTGAAGCTTTCTTT.

This clonotype was counted a few times. The V call is TRBV5-1, the J call TRBJ2-1, with TRBD2 matching over 12 bases. Germline V gives CDR1 SGHRS, CDR2 YFSETQ. This CDR3 has 16 amino acids. V lost 0 bases to trimming and J lost 9 bases; unmatched junction nucleotides: 7. CDR3: CASSLAPSGGAGEQFF. Written as DNA, the CDR3 is TGCGCCAGCAGCTTGGCCCCTAGCGGGGGGGCCGGTGAGCAGTTCTTC. Full variable domain (rest looked up from reference TRBV5-1 and TRBJ2-1): KAGVTQTPRYLIKTRGQQVTLSCSPISGHRSVSWYQQTPGQGLQFLFEYFSETQRNKGNFPGRFSGRQFSNSRSEMNVSTLELGDSALYLCASSLAPSGGAGEQFFGPGTRLTVL.

The chain is built from TRBV6-2 or TRBV6-3 and TRBJ2-5, with D unresolved. The length of the CDR3 is 13 residues. V lost 2 bases and J lost 2, with 6 bases in between. The V gene's germline CDR1 is MNHEY and CDR2 SVGEGT. The CDR3: CASSYEVQETQYF. In nucleotides, the CDR3 is TGTGCCAGCAGTTACGAGGTTCAAGAGACCCAGTACTTC.

At least ten counts were recorded for this clonotype. The chain uses TRBV20-1 and TRBJ1-4; no reliable D call. The CDR3 runs to 12 residues. Looked up from germline, CDR1 is DFQATT and CDR2 is SNEGSKA (reference sequence). V was cut by 3 bases and J by 12 bases, with 14 bases left in between. The chain's CDR3 is CSASYPGRELFF. Here the CDR3 DNA reads TGCAGTGCTAGTTATCCGGGAAGGGAACTGTTTTTT.

This clonotype has ten or more counts. The chain combines TRBV4-2 with TRBJ1-4, with D possibly being TRBD1 (5 bases). The germline V gene encodes CDR1 LGHNA and CDR2 YNFKEQ. CDR3 length: 16 residues. V gave up 0 bases and J gave up 0 bases, with 8 bases separating them. CDR3 in amino acids: CASSQEGVATNEKLFF. In nucleotides, the CDR3 is TGTGCCAGCAGCCAAGAAGGGGTTGCAACTAATGAAAAACTGTTTTTT.

This chain uses TRBV18 with TRBJ2-1, with TRBD1 matching over 7 bases. The CDR3 sequence is 16 residues long. Germline CDR1 and CDR2: KGHSH and LQKENI. Trimming at V came to 1 base and at J to 0 bases, leaving 3 bases not matched to a gene. For the CDR3, the DNA is TGTGCCAGCTCACCACGACAGGGAGCCTCCTACAATGAGCAGTTCTTC. Amino acids: CASSPRQGASYNEQFF. Full variable domain (remainder filled in from reference TRBV18 and TRBJ2-1): NAGVMQNPRHLVRRRGQEARLRCSPMKGHSHVYWYRQLPEEGLKFMVYLQKENIIDESGMPKERFSAEFPKEGPSILRIQQVVRGDSAAYFCASSPRQGASYNEQFFGPGTRLTVL.

The gene calls are TRBV24-1 and TRBJ2-3; maybe TRBD2 (6 bases). Trimming took 7 bases from V and 0 from J, leaving 7 bases between them. This CDR3 spans 13 amino acids. CDR1 and CDR2 from the germline V gene are KGHDR and SFDVKD. The CDR3 sequence: CATRGTSTDTQYF. CDR3 DNA sequence: TGTGCCACCAGGGGGACTAGCACAGATACGCAGTATTTT.

This clonotype was observed many times. The V and J genes are TRBV7-2 and TRBJ1-1; D unresolved. This CDR3 region has 14 residues. CDR1 and CDR2 (germline): SGHTA, FQGNSA. V was clipped by 0 bases and J by 1 base, with 6 bases between them. The CDR3 sequence: CASSLATSNTEAFF. For the CDR3, the DNA is TGTGCCAGCAGCTTAGCGACATCGAACACTGAAGCTTTCTTT.

The V gene is TRBV30, the J gene TRBJ2-7; no definite D call. The CDR3 has 12 residues. Trimming stripped 3 bases from V and 5 bases from J, with 11 bases between. CDR1 and CDR2 (germline): GTSNPN, SVGIG (reference sequence). The CDR3 sequence: CAWSLTDNEQYF. CDR3 in DNA: TGTGCCTGGAGCCTCACAGACAACGAGCAGTACTTC.

A word on this clonotype: A much larger clone differs by one base, so this may be a read error. The J gene is TRBJ2-2, the V gene TRBV7-3; D possibly uses TRBD1 or TRBD2 (5 bases each). The V end was cut by 3 bases, the J end by 0 bases, with 8 bases between. CDR1 SGHTA and CDR2 FQGTGA come from the germline V gene. This CDR3 is built from 15 residues. CDR3 sequence (DNA): TGTGCCAGCAGCTTGGGACCGGCGAACACCGGGGAGCTGTTTTTT. Its protein product is CASSLGPANTGELFF.

This clonotype occurred a few times. This chain uses TRBV20-1 with TRBJ2-3; 8 positions match TRBD2. The CDR3 is made up of 16 amino acids. After removal of 5 bases from V and 0 bases from J, the junction contained 10 bases not matched to a gene. The germline CDR1 and CDR2 sequences are DFQATT and SNEGSKA (reference sequence). For the CDR3, the DNA is TGCAGTGCTTACGGGGGGGCCCGATTTAGCACAGATACGCAGTATTTT. The encoded protein is CSAYGGARFSTDTQYF.

Notes on this clonotype: Being one base from a much bigger clone, this may be a read error. The J gene is TRBJ1-5, the V gene TRBV28, with D perhaps matching TRBD1 (6 bases). The germline V gene has CDR1 MDHEN and CDR2 SYDVKM. V lost 9 bases, J lost 5 bases, and 17 bases lay in between. The CDR3 has 14 amino acids. CDR3 DNA: TGTGCCAGACTAATACAACAGGGTTATCAGCCCCAGCATTTT. The encoded protein is CARLIQQGYQPQHF.

There are a few counts of this clonotype. The J gene is TRBJ2-6, the V gene TRBV11-1; tentatively, D is TRBD1 (5 bases). Germline CDR1 SGHAT, CDR2 FQDESV (reference sequence). This CDR3 has 19 residues. V was cut by 5 bases and J by 1 base, with 21 bases left in between. CDR3 amino acids: CASSIPWGDSKSGANVLTF. The CDR3 DNA sequence: TGTGCCAGCAGCATCCCATGGGGCGACTCTAAATCTGGGGCCAACGTCCTGACTTTC.

The chain joins TRBV6-5 to TRBJ1-4; D is possibly TRBD1 (5 bases). This CDR3 spans 12 amino acids. Germline CDR1 reads MNHEY; CDR2 reads SVGAGI. With 6 bases removed from V and 7 bases from J, the gap between germline ends came to 9 bases. CDR3 nucleotides: TGTGCCAGCAGAGGGGCCCTTGAAAAACTGTTTTTT. Its protein product is CASRGALEKLFF.

This CDR3 reads CSATDALRANVLTF. CDR3 nucleotides: TGCAGTGCTACGGACGCCCTTCGGGCCAACGTCCTGACTTTC. The chain is built from TRBV20-1 and TRBJ2-6, with unresolved D. Germline-derived CDR1 and CDR2 are DFQATT and SNEGSKA (reference sequence). Trimming removed 4 bases from V and 5 bases from J, with 12 bases in between. The CDR3 extends over 14 amino acids.

The gene calls are TRBV24-1 and TRBJ2-2; TRBD1 matches at 11 bases. V was pared by 8 bases and J by 7 bases, with 8 bases of the junction left unmatched. Germline CDR1 and CDR2: KGHDR and SFDVKD. This CDR3 spans 15 amino acids. CDR3 protein: CATNPGQGDVGELFF. The CDR3 coding sequence is TGTGCCACCAACCCGGGACAGGGGGATGTCGGGGAGCTGTTTTTT.

This clonotype has more than one count but fewer than ten. CDR3 loop: CASSPQGTPLYEQYF. CDR3 DNA: TGTGCCAGCAGCCCACAGGGAACTCCCTTATACGAGCAGTACTTC. The gene calls are TRBV7-2 and TRBJ2-7, with TRBD1 as a possible D gene (6 bases). The germline V gene encodes CDR1 SGHTA and CDR2 FQGNSA. The V end lost 5 bases, the J end lost 4 bases, and 18 bases lay between the germline ends. The CDR3 totals 15 residues.

This clonotype showed up many times. The V call is TRBV12-3 or TRBV12-4, the J call TRBJ1-3; D gene unclear. The CDR3 extends over 13 amino acids. Trimming left V 4 bases short and J 4 bases short, with 8 bases between. This chain's CDR3 is CASSSSSGNTIYF. DNA of the CDR3: TGTGCCAGCAGTTCTTCCTCAGGAAACACCATATATTTT.

This clonotype was picked up many times. The chain recombines TRBV5-1 with TRBJ1-6, with TRBD1 matching 9 bases. The junction had 3 bases not matched to a gene; V was cut back by 0 bases and J by 8 bases. The CDR3 has 15 amino acids. Germline CDR1 SGHRS, CDR2 YFSETQ. CDR3 region: CASSLEGTGHSPLHF. The CDR3 nucleotides read TGCGCCAGCAGCTTGGAAGGGACAGGGCATTCACCCCTCCACTTT. The entire variable domain, with the rest obtained from reference TRBV5-1 and TRBJ1-6, is as follows: KAGVTQTPRYLIKTRGQQVTLSCSPISGHRSVSWYQQTPGQGLQFLFEYFSETQRNKGNFPGRFSGRQFSNSRSEMNVSTLELGDSALYLCASSLEGTGHSPLHFGNGTRLTVT.

This clonotype appeared a few times. The CDR3 nucleotides read TGTGCCAGCAGCTTGGGTCGCGGGGACATTACCGGAAACACCATATATTTT. It codes for CASSLGRGDITGNTIYF. The rearrangement links TRBV5-5 to TRBJ1-3; D is possibly TRBD1 (6 bases). The CDR3 runs to 17 residues. V lost 0 bases, J lost 4 bases, and 17 bases lay in between. Germline values: CDR1 SGHKS, CDR2 YYEKEE (reference sequence).

This clonotype showed up many times. The chain has TRBV6-1 and TRBJ1-6, with 8 bases that match TRBD1. The CDR3 is 14 residues long. CDR1 and CDR2 from the germline V gene are MNHNS and SASEGT. The V and J ends lost 8 bases and 10 bases, in that order; junction bases with no gene match: 10. CDR3 region: CASRRGQAKSPLHF. CDR3 bases: TGTGCCAGCCGAAGGGGACAGGCCAAATCACCCCTCCACTTT.

This clonotype was counted many times. V gene TRBV7-9 combines with J gene TRBJ2-1; no clear D gene. This CDR3 has 11 amino acids. Trimming took 6 bases from V and 7 from J, leaving 7 bases between them. In germline, CDR1 is SEHNR, CDR2 FQNEAQ (reference sequence). CDR3: CASRRRNEQFF. In nucleotides, the CDR3 is TGTGCCAGCAGAAGGCGAAATGAGCAGTTCTTC.

This clonotype was seen ten or more times. CDR3 sequence (DNA): TGCAGTGCTAAGGGCAGCGGGGGGGCCAACGGGGAGCTGTTTTTT. Amino acid sequence: CSAKGSGGANGELFF. The chain combines TRBV20-1 with TRBJ2-2; 10 nucleotides line up with TRBD2. J gave up 7 bases and V 4 bases, and 9 bases lay outside the gene matches. Germline assignment: CDR1 DFQATT and CDR2 SNEGSKA (reference sequence). There are 15 residues in the CDR3.

This clonotype occurred a few times. The CDR3 sequence is CATSESGQGHEQYF. The DNA for the CDR3 is TGTGCCACCAGTGAATCGGGACAGGGGCACGAGCAGTACTTC. The genes are TRBV24-1 and TRBJ2-7; TRBD1 aligns across 10 bases. The ends lost 4 bases at V and 5 bases at J; junction bases unmatched: 4. The CDR3 has 14 amino acids. CDR1 and CDR2 from the germline V gene are KGHDR and SFDVKD.

This clonotype was counted many times. The chain carries TRBV28 and TRBJ2-5; 10 bases align to TRBD2. The CDR3 has 16 amino acids. The germline V gene has CDR1 MDHEN and CDR2 SYDVKM. Germline trimming cut 5 bases from V and 0 bases from J; bases unmatched to any gene: 6. In DNA, the CDR3 is TGTGCCAGCAGTCTTCGACTAGCGGGTGACCAAGAGACCCAGTACTTC. Protein: CASSLRLAGDQETQYF.

The DNA for the CDR3 is TGCGCCAGCAGCAACCCCGGACTAGCGGGGGGGCCCACAGATACGCAGTATTTT. This encodes CASSNPGLAGGPTDTQYF. The V gene is TRBV5-1, the J gene TRBJ2-3, with 15 positions matching TRBD2. Germline-derived CDR1 and CDR2 are SGHRS and YFSETQ. The CDR3 length is 18 residues. The J segment lost 2 bases and the V segment lost 4 bases, leaving 8 bases of the junction unmatched.

This clonotype has a count of ten or more. V and J are TRBV7-6 and TRBJ2-2; D possibly uses TRBD1 or TRBD2 (5 bases each). V was clipped by 5 bases and J by 6 bases, with 7 bases between them. In germline, CDR1 is SGHVS, CDR2 FNYEAQ. This CDR3 has 12 amino acids. CDR3 sequence (DNA): TGTGCCAGCAGCAAGGGACCCGGGGAGCTGTTTTTT. Translated: CASSKGPGELFF.

The V and J genes are TRBV5-1 and TRBJ2-3; no clear D. From germline, CDR1 is SGHRS and CDR2 YFSETQ. This CDR3 spans 15 amino acids. The V end was cut by 0 bases, the J end by 0 bases, with 8 bases between. CDR3 DNA sequence: TGCGCCAGCAGCTTGGCCTCAGTTAGCACAGATACGCAGTATTTT. Protein sequence: CASSLASVSTDTQYF.

This clonotype was observed many times. The rearrangement joins TRBV20-1 to TRBJ1-6; weak D call: TRBD1 (6 bases). The germline gives CDR1 DFQATT, CDR2 SNEGSKA (reference sequence). CDR3 length equals 16 residues. V was clipped by 3 bases and J by 8 bases, with 20 bases between them. CDR3 sequence reads: CSAREGLNRVDSPLHF. In nucleotides, the CDR3 is TGCAGTGCTAGGGAGGGCCTTAACAGGGTTGATTCACCCCTCCACTTT.

This sequence joins TRBV5-1 and TRBJ2-1; 13 bases align to TRBD2. Germline CDR1 and CDR2: SGHRS and YFSETQ. The CDR3 is made up of 16 amino acids. V was clipped by 0 bases and J by 6 bases; unmatched bases: 3. The DNA for the CDR3 is TGCGCCAGCAGCTTGGTAACTAGCGGGGGGGCCAATGAGCAGTTCTTC. As protein: CASSLVTSGGANEQFF.

This clonotype was recorded many times. The V gene is TRBV12-3 or TRBV12-4, the J gene TRBJ1-2; D unresolved. Trimming took 2 bases from V and 4 from J, leaving 5 bases between them. The CDR3 sequence is 12 residues long. For the CDR3, the DNA is TGTGCCAGCAGTTTAAGGGCCTATGGCTACACCTTC. This encodes CASSLRAYGYTF.

This clonotype was observed at least ten times. The chain combines TRBV27 with TRBJ1-1; a weak D match, TRBD1 (5 bases). The CDR3 sequence is 15 residues long. Germline V lookup: CDR1 MNHEY, CDR2 SMNVEV (reference sequence). V lost 0 bases and J 7 bases, leaving 15 bases between the germline ends. The CDR3 DNA is TGTGCCAGCAGTTTATCGAGCGTAGGGCAGGGTGAAGCTTTCTTT. It translates to CASSLSSVGQGEAFF.